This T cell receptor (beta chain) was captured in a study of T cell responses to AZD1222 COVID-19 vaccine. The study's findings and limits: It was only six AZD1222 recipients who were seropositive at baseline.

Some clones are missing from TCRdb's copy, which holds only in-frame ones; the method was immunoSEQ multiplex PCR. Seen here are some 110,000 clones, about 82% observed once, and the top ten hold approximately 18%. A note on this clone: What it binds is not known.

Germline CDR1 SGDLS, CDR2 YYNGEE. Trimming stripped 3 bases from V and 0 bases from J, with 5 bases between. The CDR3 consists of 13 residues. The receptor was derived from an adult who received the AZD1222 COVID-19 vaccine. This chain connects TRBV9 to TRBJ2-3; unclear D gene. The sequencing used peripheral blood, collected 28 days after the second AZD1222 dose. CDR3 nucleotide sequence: TGTGCCAGCAGCGCCCAGAGCACAGATACGCAGTATTTT. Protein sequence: CASSAQSTDTQYF.